This is a list of T cell receptor beta chains from one sample in a study of neurological immune-mediated disorders. In TCRdb, the 5' RACE reads were re-called with MiXCR into one record per CDR3 protein. The sample contains 70,000 to 90,000 distinct CDR3 sequences, about 5.5% of which appear only once. Sequenced input: PBMCs. The source is a woman aged 30 to 39 with multiple sclerosis. Each CDR3 is given with its conserved first and last residue. Each record gives: J gene, V gene, D gene, clone size, CDR3 DNA, CDR3 protein. D genes are given only for firm matches. Where a row states a size, it is once, few, many or the class of an expanded clone; other rows omit it.

j_call: TRBJ1-2
v_call: TRBV27
d_call: NA
clone_size: few
cdr3_nt: TGTGCCAGCAGTTTATATCGGGGACGAGGTGGCTACACCTTC
cdr3_aa: CASSLYRGRGGYTF

j_call: TRBJ2-5
v_call: TRBV5-6
d_call: TRBD2
clone_size: few
cdr3_nt: TGTGCCAGCAGCTCCTGGTACGGGACTAGCGGGGGGGAAGAGACCCAGTACTTC
cdr3_aa: CASSSWYGTSGGEETQYF

j_call: TRBJ2-3
v_call: TRBV5-1
d_call: TRBD1
clone_size: NA
cdr3_nt: TGCGCCAGCAGACACGGACAGGGCCCAGATACGCAGTATTTT
cdr3_aa: CASRHGQGPDTQYF

j_call: TRBJ1-2
v_call: TRBV10-1
d_call: NA
clone_size: NA
cdr3_nt: TGCGCCAGCAGTTCCAACGCGGGGAATGGCTACACCTTC
cdr3_aa: CASSSNAGNGYTF

j_call: TRBJ1-1
v_call: TRBV20-1
d_call: TRBD1
clone_size: many
cdr3_nt: TGCAGTGCTAGGACAGGGGACACTGAAGCTTTCTTT
cdr3_aa: CSARTGDTEAFF

j_call: TRBJ2-1
v_call: TRBV6-5
d_call: NA
clone_size: many
cdr3_nt: TGTGCCAGCAGTTACATGGGGGTAGGCAATGAGCAGTTCTTC
cdr3_aa: CASSYMGVGNEQFF

j_call: TRBJ2-7
v_call: TRBV12-3/TRBV12-4
d_call: NA
clone_size: many
cdr3_nt: TGTGCCAGCAGTTTAGGGGCGCGCACAGAGCAGTACTTC
cdr3_aa: CASSLGARTEQYF

j_call: TRBJ1-4
v_call: TRBV12-3/TRBV12-4
d_call: NA
clone_size: many
cdr3_nt: TGTGCCAGCAGTCCCAGGGATACGAACCCCCTTGCAACTAATGAAAAACTGTTTTTT
cdr3_aa: CASSPRDTNPLATNEKLFF

j_call: TRBJ2-7
v_call: TRBV20-1
d_call: NA
clone_size: many
cdr3_nt: TGCAGTGCTAGAGATCTCAGGGGCGAGCAGTACTTC
cdr3_aa: CSARDLRGEQYF

j_call: TRBJ2-3
v_call: TRBV6-5
d_call: TRBD1
clone_size: few
cdr3_nt: TGTGCCAGCACCCTGGGGACAGGGGGCACAGATACGCAGTATTTT
cdr3_aa: CASTLGTGGTDTQYF

j_call: TRBJ1-2
v_call: TRBV20-1
d_call: NA
clone_size: many
cdr3_nt: TGCAGTGCTAGAGAGAGAAACCGGGACATAAACTATGGCTACACCTTC
cdr3_aa: CSARERNRDINYGYTF

j_call: TRBJ2-5
v_call: TRBV3-1
d_call: NA
clone_size: many
cdr3_nt: TGTGCCAGCAGCGAGCGGGTCGGTTTAGAGACCCAGTACTTC
cdr3_aa: CASSERVGLETQYF

j_call: TRBJ2-1
v_call: TRBV7-3
d_call: NA
clone_size: many
cdr3_nt: TGTGCCAGCAGCTTAAATGGCAATGAGCAGTTCTTC
cdr3_aa: CASSLNGNEQFF

j_call: TRBJ2-7
v_call: TRBV20-1
d_call: TRBD2
clone_size: NA
cdr3_nt: TGCAGTGCTAGGAGACCAGGAACTAGCGGAAGTTACGAGCAGTACTTC
cdr3_aa: CSARRPGTSGSYEQYF

j_call: TRBJ2-5
v_call: TRBV11-2
d_call: NA
clone_size: many
cdr3_nt: TGTGCCAGCAGCCCACGACGGGTCCAAGAGACCCAGTACTTC
cdr3_aa: CASSPRRVQETQYF

j_call: TRBJ1-1
v_call: TRBV20-1
d_call: TRBD1
clone_size: many
cdr3_nt: TGCAGTGCTATCCGGGACAGGGGATCTCTTGACACTGAAGCTTTCTTT
cdr3_aa: CSAIRDRGSLDTEAFF

j_call: TRBJ2-5
v_call: TRBV5-1
d_call: NA
clone_size: many
cdr3_nt: TGCGCCAGCAGCCTCGGGCCCCTCGGGGAGACCCAGTACTTC
cdr3_aa: CASSLGPLGETQYF

j_call: TRBJ2-1
v_call: TRBV5-5
d_call: TRBD1
clone_size: few
cdr3_nt: TGTGCCAGCAGCCTACCGGGACAGGCTAACAATGAGCAGTTCTTC
cdr3_aa: CASSLPGQANNEQFF

j_call: TRBJ2-5
v_call: TRBV5-1
d_call: NA
clone_size: many
cdr3_nt: TGCGCCAGCAGATTAATGGGGTTTTCGGAAGAGACCCAGTACTTC
cdr3_aa: CASRLMGFSEETQYF

j_call: TRBJ2-3
v_call: TRBV6-5
d_call: NA
clone_size: many
cdr3_nt: TGTGCCAGCAGCCAGGCGGGACTCCTCACAGATACGCAGTATTTT
cdr3_aa: CASSQAGLLTDTQYF

j_call: TRBJ2-7
v_call: TRBV14
d_call: NA
clone_size: many
cdr3_nt: TGTGCCAGCAGCCAAGGGCGGGGTAACACCTACGAGCAGTACTTC
cdr3_aa: CASSQGRGNTYEQYF

j_call: TRBJ2-2
v_call: TRBV20-1
d_call: TRBD2
clone_size: few
cdr3_nt: TGCAGTGCTAGCCTAGCGGGGGGGCGGACCGGGGAGCTGTTTTTT
cdr3_aa: CSASLAGGRTGELFF

j_call: TRBJ1-4
v_call: TRBV10-3
d_call: NA
clone_size: many
cdr3_nt: TGTGCCATCAGTGATGGGACAAAACATGAAAAACTGTTTTTT
cdr3_aa: CAISDGTKHEKLFF

j_call: TRBJ1-1
v_call: TRBV12-3/TRBV12-4
d_call: TRBD1
clone_size: few
cdr3_nt: TGTGCCAGCAGTTCGGGGACAGGGCTAATCAACACTGAAGCTTTCTTT
cdr3_aa: CASSSGTGLINTEAFF

j_call: TRBJ2-2
v_call: TRBV7-9
d_call: TRBD1
clone_size: NA
cdr3_nt: TGTGCCAGCAGTCAGGGACACGGACAGGGCTACACCGGGGAGCTGTTTTTT
cdr3_aa: CASSQGHGQGYTGELFF